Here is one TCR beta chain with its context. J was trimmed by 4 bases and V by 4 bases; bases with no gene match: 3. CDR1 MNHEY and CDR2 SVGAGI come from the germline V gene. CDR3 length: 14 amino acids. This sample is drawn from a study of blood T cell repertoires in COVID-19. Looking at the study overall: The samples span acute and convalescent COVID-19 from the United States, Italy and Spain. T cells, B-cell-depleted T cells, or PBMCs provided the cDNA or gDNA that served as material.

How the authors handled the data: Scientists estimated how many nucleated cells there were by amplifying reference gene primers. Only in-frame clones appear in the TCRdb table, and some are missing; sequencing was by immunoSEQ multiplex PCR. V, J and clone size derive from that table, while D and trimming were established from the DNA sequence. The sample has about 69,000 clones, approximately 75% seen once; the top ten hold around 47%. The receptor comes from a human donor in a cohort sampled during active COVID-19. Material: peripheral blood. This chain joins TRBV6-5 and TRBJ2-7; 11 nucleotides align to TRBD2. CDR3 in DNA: TGTGCCAGCAGTTTTCGACTAGCGGGGTACGAGCAGTACTTC. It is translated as CASSFRLAGYEQYF.